This TCR beta chain is from a study of blood T cell repertoires in COVID-19. The method was immunoSEQ multiplex PCR; TCRdb's version includes in-frame clones alone and lacks a portion of them. This table has roughly 250,000 clones, approximately 86% appearing once. Sequenced material: PBMCs or T cells enriched from blood (not recorded which). This TCR was sampled from a middle-aged woman with acute COVID-19.

Here the CDR3 reads CASSLVSSGRSTGELFF. In nucleotides, the CDR3 is TGTGCCAGCAGCTTAGTTTCTAGCGGGAGATCCACCGGGGAGCTGTTTTTT. This chain connects TRBV11-3 to TRBJ2-2, with 10 bases aligning to TRBD2. The length of the CDR3 is 17 residues. Germline V gene sequence: CDR1 SGHNT, CDR2 YENEEA. Germline trimming cut 1 base from V and 4 bases from J; bases unmatched to any gene: 6.